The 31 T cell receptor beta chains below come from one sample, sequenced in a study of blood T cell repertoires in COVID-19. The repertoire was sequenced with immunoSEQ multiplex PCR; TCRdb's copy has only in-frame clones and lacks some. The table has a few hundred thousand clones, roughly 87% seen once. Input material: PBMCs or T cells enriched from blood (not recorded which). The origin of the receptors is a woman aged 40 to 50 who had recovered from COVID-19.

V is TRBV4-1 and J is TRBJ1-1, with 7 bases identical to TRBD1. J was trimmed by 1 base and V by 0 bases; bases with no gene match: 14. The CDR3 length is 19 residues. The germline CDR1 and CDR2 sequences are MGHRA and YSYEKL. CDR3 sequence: CASSQDSGGTYVRNTEAFF. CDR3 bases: TGCGCCAGCAGCCAAGATTCAGGGGGAACCTACGTGCGGAACACTGAAGCTTTCTTT.

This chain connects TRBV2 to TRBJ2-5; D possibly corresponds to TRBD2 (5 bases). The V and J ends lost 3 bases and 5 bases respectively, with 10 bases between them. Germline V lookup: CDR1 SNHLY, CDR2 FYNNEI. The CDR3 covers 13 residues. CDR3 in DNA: TGTGCCAGCAGTGAGCTAGCCAGGGAGACCCAGTACTTC. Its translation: CASSELARETQYF. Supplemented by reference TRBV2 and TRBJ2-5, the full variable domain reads EPEVTQTPSHQVTQMGQEVILRCVPISNHLYFYWYRQILGQKVEFLVSFYNNEISEKSEIFDDQFSVERPDGSNFTLKIRSTKLEDSAMYFCASSELARETQYFGPGTRLLVL.

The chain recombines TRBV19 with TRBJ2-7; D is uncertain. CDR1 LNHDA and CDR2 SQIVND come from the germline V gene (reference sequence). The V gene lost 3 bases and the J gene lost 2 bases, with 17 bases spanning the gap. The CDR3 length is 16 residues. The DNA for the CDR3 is TGTGCCAGTAGTATTAACCCCTCGGTTCTTACCTACGAGCAGTACTTC. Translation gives CASSINPSVLTYEQYF.

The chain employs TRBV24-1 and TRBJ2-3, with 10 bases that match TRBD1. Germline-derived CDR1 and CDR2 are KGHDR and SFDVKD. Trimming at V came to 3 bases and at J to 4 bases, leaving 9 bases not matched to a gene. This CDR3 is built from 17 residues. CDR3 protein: CATSDAPGTGVPDTQYF. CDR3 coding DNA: TGTGCCACCAGTGATGCCCCCGGGACAGGGGTCCCAGATACGCAGTATTTT.

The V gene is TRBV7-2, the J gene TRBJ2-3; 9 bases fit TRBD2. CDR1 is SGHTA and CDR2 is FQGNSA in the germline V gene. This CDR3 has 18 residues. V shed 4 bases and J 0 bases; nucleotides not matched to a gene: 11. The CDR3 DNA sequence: TGTGCCAGCAGCTCACGGAGTCTAGCGGGGCCAAGCACAGATACGCAGTATTTT. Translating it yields CASSSRSLAGPSTDTQYF.

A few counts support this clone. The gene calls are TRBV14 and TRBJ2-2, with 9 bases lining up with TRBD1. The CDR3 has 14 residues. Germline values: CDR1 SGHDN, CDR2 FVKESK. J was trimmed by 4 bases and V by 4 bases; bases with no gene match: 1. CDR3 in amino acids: CASSRQGGTGELFF. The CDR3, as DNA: TGTGCCAGCAGCCGACAGGGGGGCACCGGGGAGCTGTTTTTT.

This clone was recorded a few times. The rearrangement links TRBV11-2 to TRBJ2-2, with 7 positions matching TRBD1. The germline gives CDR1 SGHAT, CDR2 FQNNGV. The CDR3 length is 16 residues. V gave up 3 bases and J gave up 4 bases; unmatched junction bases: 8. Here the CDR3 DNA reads TGTGCCAGCAGCTTGGTCCATGACAGGGCCACCGGGGAGCTGTTTTTT. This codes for CASSLVHDRATGELFF.

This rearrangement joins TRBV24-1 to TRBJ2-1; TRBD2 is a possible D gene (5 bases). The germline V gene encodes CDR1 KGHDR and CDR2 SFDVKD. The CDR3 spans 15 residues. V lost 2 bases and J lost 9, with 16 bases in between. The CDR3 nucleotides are TGTGCCACCAGTGATTACCCGGGAAGGTCCGTTGAGCAGTTCTTC. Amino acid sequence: CATSDYPGRSVEQFF.

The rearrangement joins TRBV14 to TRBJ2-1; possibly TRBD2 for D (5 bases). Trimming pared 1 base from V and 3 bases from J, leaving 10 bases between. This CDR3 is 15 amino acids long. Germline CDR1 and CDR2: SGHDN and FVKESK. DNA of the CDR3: TGTGCCAGCAGCCAAGTTAGCGTTCACTACAATGAGCAGTTCTTC. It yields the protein CASSQVSVHYNEQFF.

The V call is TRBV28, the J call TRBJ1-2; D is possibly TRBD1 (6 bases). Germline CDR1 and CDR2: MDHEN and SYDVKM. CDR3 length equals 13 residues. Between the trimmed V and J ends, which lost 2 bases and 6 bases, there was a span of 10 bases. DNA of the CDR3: TGTGCCAGCAGTTTAGCAGGGGAAGATGGCTACACCTTC. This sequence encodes CASSLAGEDGYTF.

This CDR3 is CASRPPGGTEAFF. Here the CDR3 DNA reads TGTGCCAGCAGGCCTCCTGGAGGGACTGAAGCTTTCTTT. The rearrangement uses TRBV28 and TRBJ1-1; no firm D call. Trimming cost V 6 bases and J 5 bases, with 13 bases left between them. This CDR3 has 13 amino acids. From germline, CDR1 is MDHEN and CDR2 SYDVKM. Full variable domain (missing parts from reference TRBV28 and TRBJ1-1): DVKVTQSSRYLVKRTGEKVFLECVQDMDHENMFWYRQDPGLGLRLIYFSYDVKMKEKGDIPEGYSVSREKKERFSLILESASTNQTSMYLCASRPPGGTEAFFGQGTRLTVV.

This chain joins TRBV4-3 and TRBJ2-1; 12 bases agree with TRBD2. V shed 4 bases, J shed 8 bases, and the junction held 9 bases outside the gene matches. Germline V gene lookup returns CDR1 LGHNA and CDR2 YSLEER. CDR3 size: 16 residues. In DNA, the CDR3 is TGCGCCAGCAGCCGTCTGCTAGCGGGAGGGGACTATGAGCAGTTCTTC. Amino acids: CASSRLLAGGDYEQFF.

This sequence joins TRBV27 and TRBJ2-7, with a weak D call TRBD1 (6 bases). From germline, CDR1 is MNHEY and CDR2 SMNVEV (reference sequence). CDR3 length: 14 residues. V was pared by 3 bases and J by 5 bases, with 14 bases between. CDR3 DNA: TGTGCCAGCAGTTTCGCGAGGGGACAACACGAGCAGTACTTC. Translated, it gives CASSFARGQHEQYF.

CDR3 in amino acids: CASSPPVIGEETQYF. CDR3 in DNA: TGTGCCAGCTCACCACCGGTTATCGGGGAAGAGACCCAGTACTTC. The V and J genes are TRBV18 and TRBJ2-5; maybe TRBD2 (5 bases). This CDR3 comprises 15 residues. Trimming took off 0 bases at V and 3 bases at J, with 11 bases between the two ends. Germline CDR1 KGHSH, CDR2 LQKENI.

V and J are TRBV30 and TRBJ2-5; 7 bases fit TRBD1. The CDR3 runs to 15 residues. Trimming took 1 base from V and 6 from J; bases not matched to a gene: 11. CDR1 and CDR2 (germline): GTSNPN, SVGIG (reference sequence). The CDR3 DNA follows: TGTGCCTGGAGTGGGGGGACAGCTCGGGCGCAGACCCAGTACTTC. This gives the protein CAWSGGTARAQTQYF. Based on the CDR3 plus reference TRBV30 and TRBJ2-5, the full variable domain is SQTIHQWPATLVQPVGSPLSLECTVEGTSNPNLYWYRQAAGRGLQLLFYSVGIGQISSEVPQNLSASRPQDRQFILSSKKLLLSDSGFYLCAWSGGTARAQTQYFGPGTRLLVL.

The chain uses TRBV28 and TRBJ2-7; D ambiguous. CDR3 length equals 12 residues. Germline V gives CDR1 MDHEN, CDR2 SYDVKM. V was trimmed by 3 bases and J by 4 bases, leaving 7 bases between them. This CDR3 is CASSLSYYEQYF. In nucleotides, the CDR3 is TGTGCCAGCAGTTTGTCGTATTACGAGCAGTACTTC. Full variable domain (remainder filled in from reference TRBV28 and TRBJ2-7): DVKVTQSSRYLVKRTGEKVFLECVQDMDHENMFWYRQDPGLGLRLIYFSYDVKMKEKGDIPEGYSVSREKKERFSLILESASTNQTSMYLCASSLSYYEQYFGPGTRLTVT.

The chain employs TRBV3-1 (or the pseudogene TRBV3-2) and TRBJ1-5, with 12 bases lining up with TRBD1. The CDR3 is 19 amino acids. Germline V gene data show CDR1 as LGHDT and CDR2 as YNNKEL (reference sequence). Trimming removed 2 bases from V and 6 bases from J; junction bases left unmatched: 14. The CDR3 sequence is CASSQRPPTGTGGGQPQHF. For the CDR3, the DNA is TGTGCCAGCAGCCAAAGACCACCGACCGGGACAGGGGGCGGTCAGCCCCAGCATTTT.

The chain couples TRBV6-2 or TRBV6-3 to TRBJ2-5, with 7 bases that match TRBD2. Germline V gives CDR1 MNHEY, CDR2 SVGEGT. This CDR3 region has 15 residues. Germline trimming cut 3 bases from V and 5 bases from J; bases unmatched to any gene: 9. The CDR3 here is CASSYTSANSETQYF. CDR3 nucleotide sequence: TGTGCCAGCAGTTATACTAGCGCGAATTCGGAGACCCAGTACTTC.

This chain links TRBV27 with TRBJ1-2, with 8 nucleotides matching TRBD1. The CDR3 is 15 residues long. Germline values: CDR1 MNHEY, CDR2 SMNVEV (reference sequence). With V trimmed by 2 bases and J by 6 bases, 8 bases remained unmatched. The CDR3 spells CASSLGDRPLNGYTF. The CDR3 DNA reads TGTGCCAGCAGTTTAGGGGACAGGCCACTAAATGGCTACACCTTC.

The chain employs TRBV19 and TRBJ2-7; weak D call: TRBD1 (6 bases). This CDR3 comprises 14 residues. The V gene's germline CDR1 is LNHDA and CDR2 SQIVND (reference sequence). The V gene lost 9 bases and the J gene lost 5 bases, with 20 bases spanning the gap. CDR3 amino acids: CASIRQALSDEQYF. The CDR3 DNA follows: TGTGCCAGCATTCGACAGGCCCTATCCGACGAGCAGTACTTC.

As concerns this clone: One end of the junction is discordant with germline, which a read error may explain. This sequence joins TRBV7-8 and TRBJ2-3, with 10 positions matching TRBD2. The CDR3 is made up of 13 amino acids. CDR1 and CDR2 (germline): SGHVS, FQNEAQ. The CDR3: CASSLGAGTSEFF. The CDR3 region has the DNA TGTGCCAGCAGCTTAGGGGCCGGGACTAGCGAGTTTTTT.

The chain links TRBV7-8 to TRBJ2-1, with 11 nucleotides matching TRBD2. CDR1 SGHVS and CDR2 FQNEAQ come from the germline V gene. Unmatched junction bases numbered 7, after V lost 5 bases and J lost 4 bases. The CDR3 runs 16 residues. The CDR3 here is CASSTRLAGTYNEQFF. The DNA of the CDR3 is TGTGCCAGCAGCACTAGACTAGCGGGAACTTACAATGAGCAGTTCTTC. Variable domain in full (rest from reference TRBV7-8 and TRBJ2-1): GAGVSQSPRYKVAKRGQDVALRCDPISGHVSLFWYQQALGQGPEFLTYFQNEAQLDKSGLPSDRFFAERPEGSVSTLKIQRTQQEDSAVYLCASSTRLAGTYNEQFFGPGTRLTVL.

This CDR3 is CASSTPGLAGNPYNEQFF. The CDR3 DNA sequence: TGTGCCAGCAGTACTCCGGGACTAGCGGGAAACCCCTACAATGAGCAGTTCTTC. The chain couples TRBV2 to TRBJ2-1, with TRBD2 matching 13 bases. The J segment lost 2 bases and the V segment lost 5 bases, leaving 9 bases of the junction unmatched. This CDR3 is built from 18 residues. Germline assignment: CDR1 SNHLY and CDR2 FYNNEI.

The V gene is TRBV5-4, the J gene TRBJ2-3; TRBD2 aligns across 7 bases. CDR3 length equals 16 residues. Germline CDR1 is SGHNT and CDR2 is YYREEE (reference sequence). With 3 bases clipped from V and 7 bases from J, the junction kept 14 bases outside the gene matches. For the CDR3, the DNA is TGTGCCAGCAGCTCGAGTGGGCTAGCGGCCTCAAATACGCAGTATTTT. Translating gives CASSSSGLAASNTQYF.

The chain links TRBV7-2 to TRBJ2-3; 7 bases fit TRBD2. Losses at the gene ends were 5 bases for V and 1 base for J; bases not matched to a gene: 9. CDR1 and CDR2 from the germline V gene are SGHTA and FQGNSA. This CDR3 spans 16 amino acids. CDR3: CASSTRASGGTDTQYF. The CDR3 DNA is TGTGCCAGCAGCACCCGGGCTAGCGGCGGCACAGATACGCAGTATTTT. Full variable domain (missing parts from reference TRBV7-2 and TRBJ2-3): GAGVSQSPSNKVTEKGKDVELRCDPISGHTALYWYRQSLGQGLEFLIYFQGNSAPDKSGLPSDRFSAERTGGSVSTLTIQRTQQEDSAVYLCASSTRASGGTDTQYFGPGTRLTVL.

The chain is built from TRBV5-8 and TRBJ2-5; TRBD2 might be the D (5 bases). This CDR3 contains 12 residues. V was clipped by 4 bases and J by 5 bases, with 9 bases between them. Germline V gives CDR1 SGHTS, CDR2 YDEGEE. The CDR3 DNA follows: TGTGCCAGCAGCGAGGACTGGGAGACCCAGTACTTC. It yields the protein CASSEDWETQYF.

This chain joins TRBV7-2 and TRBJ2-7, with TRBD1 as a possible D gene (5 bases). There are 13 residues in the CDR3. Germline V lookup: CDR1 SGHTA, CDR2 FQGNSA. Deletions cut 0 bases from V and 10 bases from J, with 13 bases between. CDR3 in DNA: TGTGCCAGCAGCTTAGCGCGATGGCAGGGTCAGTACTTC. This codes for CASSLARWQGQYF.

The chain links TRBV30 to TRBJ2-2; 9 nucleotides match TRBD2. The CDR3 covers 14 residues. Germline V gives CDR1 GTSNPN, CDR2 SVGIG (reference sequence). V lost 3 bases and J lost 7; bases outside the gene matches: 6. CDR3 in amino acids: CAWRTRAGGGELFF. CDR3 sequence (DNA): TGTGCCTGGAGGACTAGAGCGGGGGGCGGGGAGCTGTTTTTT.

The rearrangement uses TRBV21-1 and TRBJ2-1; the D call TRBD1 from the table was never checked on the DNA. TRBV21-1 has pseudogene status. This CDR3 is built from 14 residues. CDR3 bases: TGTGCCAGCAGGGGGACAGGGGCCTACAATGAGCAGTTCTTC. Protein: CASRGTGAYNEQFF.

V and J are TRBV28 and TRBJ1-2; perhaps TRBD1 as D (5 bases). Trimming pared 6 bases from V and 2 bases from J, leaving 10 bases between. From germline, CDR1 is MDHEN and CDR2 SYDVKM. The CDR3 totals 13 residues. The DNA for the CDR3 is TGTGCCAGCAGGGTCAACAGGAACTATGGCTACACCTTC. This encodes CASRVNRNYGYTF.

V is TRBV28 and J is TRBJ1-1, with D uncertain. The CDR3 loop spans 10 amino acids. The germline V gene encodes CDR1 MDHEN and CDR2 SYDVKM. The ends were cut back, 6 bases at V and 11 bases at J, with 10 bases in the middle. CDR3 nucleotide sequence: TGTGCCAGCAGCCGAATAGAGGCTTTCTTT. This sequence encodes CASSRIEAFF.